This T cell receptor beta chain was documented in a study of blood T cell repertoires in COVID-19 (dated by TCRdb to about 2020). For the study in its entirety: Samples covering the acute and convalescent phases of COVID-19 were provided by collaborators in the United States, Italy and Spain. The material from the prospective study consisted of cDNA or gDNA derived from T cells, B-cell-depleted T cells, or PBMCs. Subjects who had been exposed to COVID-19, were actively infected with it, or had recovered from it provided the deeply sampled blood TCRbeta repertoires that made up the dataset. The repertoires were made available in a free public database intended to serve as a resource for research on the immune response to SARS-CoV-2. The samples were drawn from two sources: the first 160 participants of the ongoing ImmuneRACE study, and approximately 1,300 subjects contributed by 6 global collaborators. The sample metadata nearly always contained a de-identified subject ID, COVID-19 status, age in years and sex. Where HLA class I and class II types were available, the types were taken from metadata supplied by the sample provider, not from assay-based typing.

TCRbeta CDR3 regions were amplified from genomic DNA using the immunoSEQ Assay, a bias-controlled multiplex PCR. Per the authors' processing: The number of nucleated cells in each sample was estimated by amplification of reference gene primers within the assay. Sequence reads were collapsed and filtered to measure the absolute abundance of every unique TCRbeta CDR3 rearrangement. For each sample, productive Simpson clonality was calculated by taking the square root of Simpson's diversity index across productive rearrangements. Entries here come from immuneACCESS through TCRdb and include only in-frame sequences with V and J called. Some clones fail to appear in such tables; in the studies checked, an unresolved V gene covers under half of the shortfall, and the cause of the remainder is unknown. Clone size and V and J calls were adopted from that table, with D and trimming inferred from the DNA. This sample is represented by about 160,000 clones; approximately 84% of them were singletons. About 0.95% of the sample is taken by the ten largest.

Collaborating institutions collected whole blood in K2EDTA tubes following their own protocols. Collaborator samples were shipped for TCRbeta analysis as frozen whole blood, isolated PBMCs, or DNA extracted from either sample type. Overall study results and their limits: How much clinical and demographic metadata was included differed by source and by participant, and the metadata was provided uncurated.

The CDR3, from cysteine to phenylalanine, totals 13 residues. The retained sequence is limited to the CDR3, 39 bases, with the frame set at the first base. Based on the germline V gene, the CDR1 and CDR2 sequences are SGHTA and FQGNSA. V loses 3 bases, J loses 4 bases, and the germline ends lie 9 bases apart. Concerning this clone itself: Its antigen is unknown. No quality values exist for individual bases; no much larger clone is one base distant.

Material: peripheral blood. This clonotype was sampled from a man in his forties or fifties with acute or convalescent COVID-19. Recombination connected TRBV7-2 to TRBJ1-2; a confident D gene designation cannot be given. In nucleotides, the sequence is TGTGCCAGCAGCTTTAGGCAGGCCTATGGCTACACCTTC. Its translation reads: CASSFRQAYGYTF. The full variable domain, with segments outside the CDR3 supplied by the reference TRBV7-2 and TRBJ1-2 proteins, appears as GAGVSQSPSNKVTEKGKDVELRCDPISGHTALYWYRQSLGQGLEFLIYFQGNSAPDKSGLPSDRFSAERTGGSVSTLTIQRTQQEDSAVYLCASSFRQAYGYTFGSGTRLTVV.